These 25 T cell receptor beta chains were sequenced from one sample in a study. Each CDR3 protein gets one entry after TCRdb re-called the RT-PCR reads with MiXCR. In the table there are hundreds of thousands of distinct CDR3 sequences, about 14% of which are singletons. The sample comprised memory CD4+ T cells from blood. The receptors come from a female donor in good health, serving as a healthy control.

This chain connects TRBV7-2 to TRBJ1-1; 7 positions match TRBD1. The CDR3 runs 14 residues. The V gene end was trimmed by 4 bases and the J gene end by 5 bases; junction bases not matched to a gene: 7. Germline lookup yields CDR1 SGHTA and CDR2 FQGNSA. This chain's CDR3 is CASSYSTGETEAFF. The CDR3, as DNA: TGTGCCAGCAGCTACAGCACAGGGGAGACTGAAGCTTTCTTT.

V usage is TRBV9 and J usage is TRBJ2-3; no reliable D call. CDR1 SGDLS and CDR2 YYNGEE come from the germline V gene. This CDR3 comprises 15 residues. Trimming took 2 bases from V and 5 from J, leaving 15 bases between them. This CDR3 is CASSVSSSREDTQYF. CDR3 DNA sequence: TGTGCCAGCAGCGTCAGTAGTAGCAGAGAAGATACGCAGTATTTT.

The rearrangement uses TRBV2 and TRBJ1-4, with D unclear. CDR1 SNHLY and CDR2 FYNNEI come from the germline V gene. The CDR3 is 16 residues long. Trimming took off 3 bases at V and 0 bases at J, with 11 bases between the two ends. In nucleotides, the CDR3 is TGTGCCAGCAGTGAGATGGGGAGAGCAACTAATGAAAAACTGTTTTTT. This gives the protein CASSEMGRATNEKLFF.

This clonotype has just a few counts. The chain joins TRBV2 to TRBJ1-4; no definite D call. From germline, CDR1 is SNHLY and CDR2 FYNNEI. The CDR3 is 14 residues long. The V gene lost 4 bases and the J gene lost 7 bases, with 13 bases spanning the gap. The CDR3 DNA sequence: TGTGCCAGCAGTGGGAACTCGGGCAGTGAAAAACTGTTTTTT. It codes for CASSGNSGSEKLFF.

This clonotype has at least ten counts. V gene TRBV10-3 combines with J gene TRBJ2-1; D gene uncertain. Looked up from germline, CDR1 is ENHRY and CDR2 is SYGVKD. V was trimmed by 9 bases and J by 6 bases, leaving 15 bases between them. This CDR3 is 13 amino acids long. This CDR3 reads CAIQKPDRNEQFF. CDR3 sequence (DNA): TGTGCCATTCAAAAACCCGACCGCAATGAGCAGTTCTTC.

This clonotype was counted many times. The genes are TRBV5-1 and TRBJ1-1; TRBD1 might be the D (5 bases). Germline V gene data show CDR1 as SGHRS and CDR2 as YFSETQ. CDR3 length equals 14 residues. V was clipped by 1 base and J by 5 bases, with 12 bases between them. The CDR3 here is CASSLSGESTEAFF. The CDR3 DNA reads TGCGCCAGCAGCTTGTCGGGGGAGTCGACTGAAGCTTTCTTT.

The chain recombines TRBV5-1 with TRBJ2-1; TRBD1 or TRBD2 may be the D gene (6 bases each). V gave up 0 bases and J gave up 7 bases, with 14 bases separating them. Germline assignment: CDR1 SGHRS and CDR2 YFSETQ. The CDR3 has 15 amino acids. The CDR3 DNA reads as TGCGCCAGCAGCTTGGATGTAGGGGGGTCTAATGAGCAGTTCTTC. Its protein is CASSLDVGGSNEQFF. Full variable domain (outside the CDR3, taken from reference TRBV5-1 and TRBJ2-1): KAGVTQTPRYLIKTRGQQVTLSCSPISGHRSVSWYQQTPGQGLQFLFEYFSETQRNKGNFPGRFSGRQFSNSRSEMNVSTLELGDSALYLCASSLDVGGSNEQFFGPGTRLTVL.

This clonotype came up many times. V usage is TRBV24-1 and J usage is TRBJ2-1, with D possibly matching TRBD2 (5 bases). Germline CDR1 KGHDR, CDR2 SFDVKD. This CDR3 contains 13 residues. Trimming shortened V by 2 bases and J by 10 bases, and 11 bases separated the two germline ends. CDR3 sequence (DNA): TGTGCCACCAGTGATTGGGTCGGGGTCGAGCAGTTCTTC. It codes for CATSDWVGVEQFF.

This clonotype has a handful of counts. The genes are TRBV7-2 and TRBJ1-2; tentatively, D is TRBD1 (5 bases). V lost 5 bases and J 6 bases, leaving 19 bases between the germline ends. CDR3 length equals 15 residues. Germline V gene sequence: CDR1 SGHTA, CDR2 FQGNSA. Here the CDR3 DNA reads TGTGCCAGCAGCCCCTATTTAACCGGGGCAGATGGCTACACCTTC. It specifies CASSPYLTGADGYTF.

This clonotype showed up many times. The chain carries TRBV6-5 and TRBJ2-1; TRBD2 aligns across 8 bases. The germline V gene encodes CDR1 MNHEY and CDR2 SVGAGI. Trimming cost V 0 bases and J 5 bases; bases outside gene matches: 6. The CDR3 spans 16 residues. The CDR3 DNA reads as TGTGCCAGCAGTTACTCTAGCGGGGTATTAAACAATGAGCAGTTCTTC. Amino acids: CASSYSSGVLNNEQFF.

This chain links TRBV2 with TRBJ2-4, with D maybe TRBD2 (6 bases). Trimming cost V 6 bases and J 7 bases, with 19 bases left between them. Germline V gene lookup returns CDR1 SNHLY and CDR2 FYNNEI. This CDR3 spans 15 amino acids. CDR3 coding DNA: TGTGCCAGCAGCCCTGGGGGTGGGGGGACGAACATTCAGTACTTC. The encoded protein is CASSPGGGGTNIQYF.

The J gene is TRBJ2-6, the V gene TRBV7-9; a weak D match, TRBD2 (5 bases). Germline V gene data show CDR1 as SEHNR and CDR2 as FQNEAQ (reference sequence). V was trimmed by 1 base and J by 4 bases, leaving 11 bases between them. CDR3 size: 16 residues. The CDR3 region is CASSLVALTGANVLTF. CDR3 nucleotide sequence: TGTGCCAGCAGCTTAGTAGCGCTGACCGGGGCCAACGTCCTGACTTTC.

V is TRBV20-1 and J is TRBJ2-4; no clear D gene. The germline gives CDR1 DFQATT, CDR2 SNEGSKA (reference sequence). V was shortened by 1 base and J by 5 bases, with 6 bases between the two germline ends. The CDR3 totals 12 residues. The CDR3 DNA sequence: TGCAGTGCTAGAGTTGTGGAAAACATTCAGTACTTC. Residues: CSARVVENIQYF.

In its sample, this clonotype was seen a few times. The rearrangement joins TRBV6-5 to TRBJ1-1, with D maybe TRBD1 (5 bases). This CDR3 has 12 residues. Germline lookup yields CDR1 MNHEY and CDR2 SVGAGI. V lost 6 bases, J lost 7 bases, and 12 bases lay in between. The CDR3 protein is CASRTDRDEAFF. For the CDR3, the DNA is TGTGCCAGCAGAACTGACAGAGATGAAGCTTTCTTT.

This clonotype was counted between two and nine times. The chain carries TRBV20-1 and TRBJ1-1; no firm D call. This CDR3 has 14 residues. Germline V gene data show CDR1 as DFQATT and CDR2 as SNEGSKA (reference sequence). Trimming took 7 bases from V and 5 from J, leaving 20 bases between them. CDR3 nucleotide sequence: TGCAGTGTGGGAGGAACGGCTGCGGGTACTGAAGCTTTCTTT. This encodes CSVGGTAAGTEAFF.

The table lists this clonotype with a few counts. V usage is TRBV5-1 and J usage is TRBJ2-5; TRBD1 agrees at 11 bases. The CDR3 length is 15 residues. CDR1 is SGHRS, CDR2 YFSETQ, per germline. Trimming removed 4 bases from V and 5 bases from J; junction bases left unmatched: 7. In DNA form, the CDR3 reads TGCGCCAGCAGCCCCCGGGACAGGGGGGGGGAGACCCAGTACTTC. This sequence encodes CASSPRDRGGETQYF.

This chain links TRBV20-1 with TRBJ1-1; tentatively, D is TRBD1 (6 bases). V lost 5 bases and J lost 6, with 10 bases in between. In germline, CDR1 is DFQATT, CDR2 SNEGSKA (reference sequence). The CDR3 spans 11 residues. The CDR3 region has the DNA TGCAGTGCTCCGAGGACAGCTGAAGCTTTCTTT. This gives the protein CSAPRTAEAFF.

This rearrangement joins TRBV24-1 to TRBJ2-1, with 10 bases lining up with TRBD2. This CDR3 is built from 16 residues. CDR1 KGHDR and CDR2 SFDVKD come from the germline V gene. J gave up 5 bases and V 4 bases, and 7 bases lay outside the gene matches. CDR3 protein: CATSDRTSGKNNEQFF. As DNA, the CDR3 is TGTGCCACCAGTGACCGGACTAGCGGCAAAAACAATGAGCAGTTCTTC.

The table lists this clonotype with a few counts. The chain combines TRBV6-5 with TRBJ1-2; 9 nucleotides agree with TRBD1. From germline, CDR1 is MNHEY and CDR2 SVGAGI. The CDR3 has 14 amino acids. Trimming cost V 6 bases and J 8 bases; bases outside gene matches: 10. As DNA, the CDR3 is TGTGCCAGCAGCAAACGGGACAGGGCGGGAGGCTACACCTTC. It encodes CASSKRDRAGGYTF.

The V call is TRBV9, the J call TRBJ2-3, with 10 positions matching TRBD2. CDR1 SGDLS and CDR2 YYNGEE come from the germline V gene. The CDR3 contains 16 residues. With V trimmed by 0 bases and J by 6 bases, 7 bases remained unmatched. The CDR3 nucleotides read TGTGCCAGCAGCGTAGCCGGACTAGCGGCTGGGGATACGCAGTATTTT. Its protein product is CASSVAGLAAGDTQYF.

Many counts were recorded for this clonotype. The rearrangement uses TRBV11-2 and TRBJ2-7; tentative D call: TRBD1 (6 bases). CDR3 size: 15 residues. The V and J ends lost 4 bases and 2 bases respectively, with 15 bases between them. Germline V CDR1 and CDR2: SGHAT, FQNNGV. The CDR3, as DNA: TGTGCCAGCAGCTGGACCGGGACAACTACCTACGAGCAGTACTTC. Protein sequence: CASSWTGTTTYEQYF.

This clonotype was seen only a few times. The gene calls are TRBV7-9 and TRBJ1-4; D call uncertain. Germline CDR1 is SEHNR and CDR2 is FQNEAQ (reference sequence). Trimming removed 8 bases at V and 4 bases at J, with 11 bases between. There are 13 residues in the CDR3. The CDR3, as DNA: TGTGCCAGCGCGGTCAGCCTTAATGAAAAACTGTTTTTT. Its protein is CASAVSLNEKLFF.

This clonotype was seen at least ten times. V usage is TRBV6-5 and J usage is TRBJ1-1, with 7 bases matching TRBD1. This CDR3 comprises 12 residues. The germline V gene has CDR1 MNHEY and CDR2 SVGAGI. V lost 5 bases and J lost 4; bases outside the gene matches: 1. The CDR3 is CASSQGGTEAFF. The CDR3, as DNA: TGTGCCAGCAGTCAGGGGGGCACTGAAGCTTTCTTT.

This sequence joins TRBV6-5 and TRBJ2-3; the match to TRBD2 covers 9 bases. The CDR3 is 18 amino acids. The germline V gene has CDR1 MNHEY and CDR2 SVGAGI. After removal of 6 bases from V and 2 bases from J, the junction contained 15 bases not matched to a gene. The CDR3 DNA reads as TGTGCCAGCAGCCTCGTGGCTAGCGGGGCCCCCTCCACAGATACGCAGTATTTT. Protein product: CASSLVASGAPSTDTQYF.

This clonotype was seen only a few times. V is TRBV29-1 and J is TRBJ2-5; weak D call: TRBD1 (6 bases). The CDR3 spans 11 residues. Looked up from germline, CDR1 is SQVTM and CDR2 is ANQGSEA. V was cut by 4 bases and J by 5 bases, with 8 bases left in between. This CDR3 is CSVGDRETQYF. As DNA, the CDR3 is TGCAGCGTTGGAGACAGGGAGACCCAGTACTTC.